This T cell receptor (beta chain) came from a study of shared clonotypes between healthy human individuals. Trimming cost V 2 bases and J 8 bases; bases outside gene matches: 9. The germline V gene has CDR1 LNHDA and CDR2 SQIVND (reference sequence). CDR3 length: 15 amino acids. About this clone itself: Its antigen is undetermined.

Study results and caveats: Clonotype sharing among donors was thought likely to change with sequencing depth. Memory subsets generally showed smaller estimated richness than naive subsets did. Investigators collected only blood, and repertoires in tissues likely differ.

Investigators spread the genomic DNA of each subset evenly over several immunoSEQ plates. Profiling relied on immunoSEQ multiplex PCR, and the TCRdb table lists in-frame clones only, not all of them. The sample consists of about 610,000 clones, less than 98% of them appearing once. The source of this sequence is a woman in her 30s in good health. Material: naive CD4+ T cells sorted from blood. This sample's subset: CD45RA+ positively selected. The V and J genes are TRBV19 and TRBJ1-2; 9 bases line up with TRBD1. CDR3 DNA sequence: TGTGCCAGTAGTATAACCGAGACAGGGGGGAAAGGCTACACCTTC. Translation: CASSITETGGKGYTF. Full variable domain (missing parts from reference TRBV19 and TRBJ1-2): DGGITQSPKYLFRKEGQNVTLSCEQNLNHDAMYWYRQDPGQGLRLIYYSQIVNDFQKGDIAEGYSVSREKKESFPLTVTSAQKNPTAFYLCASSITETGGKGYTFGSGTRLTVV.